The 7 T cell receptor beta chains below all came from one sample that was sequenced in a study of blood T cell repertoires in COVID-19. TCRdb keeps only in-frame clones here, not all; method: immunoSEQ multiplex PCR. Here the sample spans 130,000 to 150,000 clones, around four fifths being singletons. Sequenced input: peripheral blood. Every receptor here comes from a woman aged 40 to 50 with active or convalescent COVID-19.

The chain is built from TRBV6-4 and TRBJ2-3, with D unresolved. The V gene's germline CDR1 is MRHNA and CDR2 SNTAGT. Trimming shortened V by 4 bases and J by 4 bases, and 15 bases separated the two germline ends. The CDR3 sequence is 15 residues long. CDR3 bases: TGTGCCAGCAGTGCTGAGCTATTCGTGGCAGATACGCAGTATTTT. Translation: CASSAELFVADTQYF.

Concerning this clone: This specimen includes other DNA sequences encoding the same CDR3. This chain connects TRBV5-1 to TRBJ1-5; D may be TRBD1 (5 bases). Germline lookup yields CDR1 SGHRS and CDR2 YFSETQ. Between the trimmed V and J ends, which lost 0 bases and 2 bases, there was a span of 6 bases. The CDR3 length is 14 residues. DNA of the CDR3: TGCGCCAGCAGCTTGGAAGGGGGCAATCAGCCCCAGCATTTT. As protein: CASSLEGGNQPQHF.

V is TRBV30 and J is TRBJ1-2, with a tentative D call TRBD1 (5 bases). The ends were cut back, 4 bases at V and 0 bases at J, with 18 bases in the middle. Germline loops: CDR1 GTSNPN, CDR2 SVGIG (reference sequence). This CDR3 contains 16 residues. In DNA, the CDR3 is TGTGCCTGGAAAGAACCAGGGTCCTTAGCTAACTATGGCTACACCTTC. Translating it yields CAWKEPGSLANYGYTF.

The chain uses TRBV5-1 and TRBJ1-1, with 10 bases lining up with TRBD1. CDR3 length: 14 residues. V lost 4 bases to trimming and J lost 5 bases; unmatched junction nucleotides: 5. Germline V gene data show CDR1 as SGHRS and CDR2 as YFSETQ. The CDR3 DNA reads as TGCGCCAGCAGCGGGACAGGGGAGGGGACTGAAGCTTTCTTT. This codes for CASSGTGEGTEAFF. The full variable domain, rest sourced from reference TRBV5-1 and TRBJ1-1, is KAGVTQTPRYLIKTRGQQVTLSCSPISGHRSVSWYQQTPGQGLQFLFEYFSETQRNKGNFPGRFSGRQFSNSRSEMNVSTLELGDSALYLCASSGTGEGTEAFFGQGTRLTVV.

V is TRBV2 and J is TRBJ1-5, with D possibly being TRBD1 (5 bases). Trimming removed 3 bases from V and 0 bases from J, with 15 bases in between. Per the germline V gene, CDR1 is SNHLY and CDR2 is FYNNEI. The CDR3 is made up of 17 amino acids. The CDR3 is CASSEVGTQHSNQPQHF. The CDR3 region has the DNA TGTGCCAGCAGTGAGGTAGGGACTCAGCATAGCAATCAGCCCCAGCATTTT.

In DNA form, the CDR3 reads TGTGCCAGCAGTTTATGGAGGGTGGCGGGAAAGAGCTATGGCTACACCTTC. It specifies CASSLWRVAGKSYGYTF. The chain recombines TRBV28 with TRBJ1-2; the D is unclear. The V and J ends lost 0 bases and 4 bases respectively, with 18 bases between them. The CDR3 length is 17 residues. Germline values: CDR1 MDHEN, CDR2 SYDVKM.

The chain combines TRBV7-9 with TRBJ1-1; 10 nucleotides agree with TRBD1. Germline CDR1 SEHNR, CDR2 FQNEAQ (reference sequence). The junction had 9 bases not matched to a gene; V was cut back by 2 bases and J by 3 bases. The CDR3 runs 17 residues. The CDR3 is CASSLPGQGKGHTEAFF. CDR3 sequence (DNA): TGTGCCAGCAGCTTACCGGGACAGGGGAAGGGGCACACTGAAGCTTTCTTT.